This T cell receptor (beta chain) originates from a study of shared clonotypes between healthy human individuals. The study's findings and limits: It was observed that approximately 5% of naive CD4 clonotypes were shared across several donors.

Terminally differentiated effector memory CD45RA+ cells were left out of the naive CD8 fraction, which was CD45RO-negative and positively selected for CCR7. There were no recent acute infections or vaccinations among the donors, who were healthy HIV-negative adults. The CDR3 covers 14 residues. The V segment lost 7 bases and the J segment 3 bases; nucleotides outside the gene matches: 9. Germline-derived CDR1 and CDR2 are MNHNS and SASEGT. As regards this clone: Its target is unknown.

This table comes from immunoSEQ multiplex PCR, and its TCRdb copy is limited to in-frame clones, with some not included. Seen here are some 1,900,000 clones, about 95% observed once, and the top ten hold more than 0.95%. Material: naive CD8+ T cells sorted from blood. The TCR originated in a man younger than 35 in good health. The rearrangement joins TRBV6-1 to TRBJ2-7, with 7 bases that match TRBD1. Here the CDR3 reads CASTSGTAIYEQYF. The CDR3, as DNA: TGTGCCAGCACCTCCGGGACAGCCATCTACGAGCAGTACTTC.